This is a list of T cell receptor beta chains from one sample in a study of blood T cell repertoires in COVID-19. Using immunoSEQ multiplex PCR, the repertoire was profiled, and TCRdb retains in-frame clones only, with some absent. This sample has 250,000 to 300,000 clones, with approximately 89% found just once. The sample was PBMCs or T cells enriched from blood (not recorded which). Every receptor here comes from a woman in her sixties who had recovered from COVID-19. Each CDR3 is given with its conserved first and last residue.

j_call,cdr3_length,v_call,cdr3_aa
TRBJ2-7,14,TRBV7-2,CASSFPVPPLEQYF
TRBJ2-2,15,TRBV27,CASSLPSGDTGELFF
TRBJ2-3,16,TRBV5-4,CASSLRLAGFADTQYF
TRBJ2-3,16,TRBV7-9,CASSLDLAGRTDTQYF
TRBJ2-3,17,TRBV7-8,CASSSILAVLSTDTQYF
TRBJ2-7,14,TRBV9,CASSVLGDSYEQYF
TRBJ2-3,17,TRBV10-3,CAISTTSGGSRTDTQYF
TRBJ2-7,16,TRBV6-6,CASSLLTGTGNYEQYF
TRBJ2-1,15,TRBV25-1,CASSESGRKANEQFF
TRBJ1-2,14,TRBV6-2/TRBV6-3,CASSYSRDNSGYTF
TRBJ2-3,11,TRBV5-1,CASRSGDTQYF
TRBJ2-5,16,TRBV5-8,CASSAKREGYQETQYF
TRBJ1-2,12,TRBV12-3/TRBV12-4,CASSLRTGGYTF